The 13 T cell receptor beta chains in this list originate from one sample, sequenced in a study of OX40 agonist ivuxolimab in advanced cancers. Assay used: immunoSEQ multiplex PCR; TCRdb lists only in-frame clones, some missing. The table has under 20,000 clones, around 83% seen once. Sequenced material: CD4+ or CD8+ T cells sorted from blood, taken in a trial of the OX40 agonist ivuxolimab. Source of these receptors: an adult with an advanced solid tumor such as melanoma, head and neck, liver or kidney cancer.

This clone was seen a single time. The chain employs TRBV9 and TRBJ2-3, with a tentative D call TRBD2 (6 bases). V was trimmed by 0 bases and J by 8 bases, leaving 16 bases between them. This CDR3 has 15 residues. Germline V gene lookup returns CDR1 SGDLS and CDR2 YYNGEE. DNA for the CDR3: TGTGCCAGCAGCGTAGGACTAGACATGGCTGGTACGCAGTATTTT. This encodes CASSVGLDMAGTQYF.

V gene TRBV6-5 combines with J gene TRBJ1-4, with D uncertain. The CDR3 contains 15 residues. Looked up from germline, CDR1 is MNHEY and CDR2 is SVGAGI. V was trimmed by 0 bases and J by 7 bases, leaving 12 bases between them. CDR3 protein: CASSYSTANGEKLFF. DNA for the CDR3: TGTGCCAGCAGTTACTCGACGGCGAATGGTGAAAAACTGTTTTTT.

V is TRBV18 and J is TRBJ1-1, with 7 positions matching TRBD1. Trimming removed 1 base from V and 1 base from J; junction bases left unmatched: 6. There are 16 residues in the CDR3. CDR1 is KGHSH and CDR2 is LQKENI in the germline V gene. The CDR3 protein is CASSPQEGAGNTEAFF. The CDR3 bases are TGTGCCAGCTCACCACAAGAGGGGGCGGGGAACACTGAAGCTTTCTTT.

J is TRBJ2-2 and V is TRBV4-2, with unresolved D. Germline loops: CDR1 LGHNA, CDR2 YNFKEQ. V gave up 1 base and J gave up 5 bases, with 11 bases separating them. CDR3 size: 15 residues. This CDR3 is CASSQANGPTGELFF. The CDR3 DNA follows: TGTGCCAGCAGCCAAGCGAACGGACCTACCGGGGAGCTGTTTTTT.

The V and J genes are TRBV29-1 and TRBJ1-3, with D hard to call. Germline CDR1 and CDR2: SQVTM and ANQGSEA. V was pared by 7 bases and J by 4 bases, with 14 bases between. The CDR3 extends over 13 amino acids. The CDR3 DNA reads TGCAGCGGAACCCGACGGACCGGAAACACCATATATTTT. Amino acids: CSGTRRTGNTIYF.

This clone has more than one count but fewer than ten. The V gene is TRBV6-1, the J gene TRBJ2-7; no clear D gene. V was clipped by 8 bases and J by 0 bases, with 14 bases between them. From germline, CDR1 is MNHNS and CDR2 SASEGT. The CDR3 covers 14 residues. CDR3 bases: TGTGCCAGCTTTATGGGCAGCCCCTCCTACGAGCAGTACTTC. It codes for CASFMGSPSYEQYF.

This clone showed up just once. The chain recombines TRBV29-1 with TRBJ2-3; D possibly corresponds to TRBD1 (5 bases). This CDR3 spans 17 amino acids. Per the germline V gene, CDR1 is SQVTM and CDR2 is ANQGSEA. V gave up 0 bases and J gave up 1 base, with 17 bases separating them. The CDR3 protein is CSVEDLRRVWGTDTQYF. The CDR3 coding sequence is TGCAGCGTTGAAGATCTTCGCAGGGTTTGGGGCACAGATACGCAGTATTTT.

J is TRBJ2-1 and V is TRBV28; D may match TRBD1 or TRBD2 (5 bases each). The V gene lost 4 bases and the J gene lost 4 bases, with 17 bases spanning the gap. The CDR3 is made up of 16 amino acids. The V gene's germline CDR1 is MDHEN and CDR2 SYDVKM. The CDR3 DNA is TGTGCCAGCAGTTCACCCTCCCGGGACCGATACAATGAGCAGTTCTTC. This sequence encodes CASSSPSRDRYNEQFF.

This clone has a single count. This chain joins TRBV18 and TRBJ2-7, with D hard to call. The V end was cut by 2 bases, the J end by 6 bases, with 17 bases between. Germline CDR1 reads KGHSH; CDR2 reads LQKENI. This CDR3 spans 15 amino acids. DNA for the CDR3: TGTGCCAGCTCACCATCGCACATTAAATTATCCGAGCAGTACTTC. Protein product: CASSPSHIKLSEQYF.

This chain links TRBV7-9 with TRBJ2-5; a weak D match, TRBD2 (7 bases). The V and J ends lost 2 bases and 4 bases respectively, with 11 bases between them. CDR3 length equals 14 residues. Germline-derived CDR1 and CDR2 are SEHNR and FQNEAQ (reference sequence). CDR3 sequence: CASSLRGGGETQYF. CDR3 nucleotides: TGTGCCAGCAGCTTACGGGGAGGGGGAGAGACCCAGTACTTC.

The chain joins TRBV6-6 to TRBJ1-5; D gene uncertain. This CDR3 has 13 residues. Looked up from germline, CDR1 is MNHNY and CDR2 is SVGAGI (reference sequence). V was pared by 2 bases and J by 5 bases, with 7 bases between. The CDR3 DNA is TGTGCCAGCAGTTACACGGTGGATCAGCCCCAGCATTTT. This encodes CASSYTVDQPQHF.

CDR3 amino acids: CASSWTGEGYGYTF. The CDR3 nucleotides are TGCGCCAGCAGCTGGACAGGGGAGGGCTATGGCTACACCTTC. The J gene is TRBJ1-2, the V gene TRBV5-1; 9 nucleotides line up with TRBD1. CDR3 length equals 14 residues. Germline V gives CDR1 SGHRS, CDR2 YFSETQ. The junction had 4 bases not matched to a gene; V was cut back by 3 bases and J by 4 bases.

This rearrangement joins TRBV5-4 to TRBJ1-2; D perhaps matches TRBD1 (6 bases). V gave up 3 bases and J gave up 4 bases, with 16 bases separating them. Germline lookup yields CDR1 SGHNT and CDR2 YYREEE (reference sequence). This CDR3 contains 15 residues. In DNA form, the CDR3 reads TGTGCCAGCAGCTCCCACTCCGGGACACGCTATGGCTACACCTTC. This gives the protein CASSSHSGTRYGYTF.